The clone carrying this TCR beta chain was recorded many times. Arm-PCR of CDR3 regions with iRepertoire HTBI primers generated TCR beta libraries. TCRdb recomputed calls from the multiplex PCR reads with MiXCR, one row per CDR3 protein. Of 360,000 or so distinct CDR3 sequences in the sample, around 15% are singletons; the top ten hold 20%. The record originates from a study of regulatory T cells in long-lasting Graves disease. Time point described: newly diagnosed GD, antithyroid drugs for less than 3 months. RNA extracted from PBMCs served as the sequencing template. Into tubes containing EDTA, nine milliliters of peripheral blood were drawn. This CDR3 has 12 residues. Germline V gene lookup returns CDR1 SGHRS and CDR2 YFSETQ. Between the trimmed V and J ends, which lost 2 bases and 4 bases, there was a span of 6 bases. In addition, the sample was reused for a study of T cells in Graves' hyperthyroidism and ophthalmopathy. This second report adds: Clinical symptoms, serum thyroxine, TRAb, thyroid ultrasound and orbital computed tomography established diagnosis.

The chain has TRBV5-1 and TRBJ1-1; the D is unclear. The starting material was peripheral blood mononuclear cells (PBMCs), obtained at new diagnosis, from a patient treated with antithyroid drugs. The clonotype originates from a woman aged 18-30 years with Graves disease. The CDR3 loop is CASSFPSTEAFF. CDR3 bases: TGCGCCAGCAGCTTCCCGTCCACTGAAGCTTTCTTT.